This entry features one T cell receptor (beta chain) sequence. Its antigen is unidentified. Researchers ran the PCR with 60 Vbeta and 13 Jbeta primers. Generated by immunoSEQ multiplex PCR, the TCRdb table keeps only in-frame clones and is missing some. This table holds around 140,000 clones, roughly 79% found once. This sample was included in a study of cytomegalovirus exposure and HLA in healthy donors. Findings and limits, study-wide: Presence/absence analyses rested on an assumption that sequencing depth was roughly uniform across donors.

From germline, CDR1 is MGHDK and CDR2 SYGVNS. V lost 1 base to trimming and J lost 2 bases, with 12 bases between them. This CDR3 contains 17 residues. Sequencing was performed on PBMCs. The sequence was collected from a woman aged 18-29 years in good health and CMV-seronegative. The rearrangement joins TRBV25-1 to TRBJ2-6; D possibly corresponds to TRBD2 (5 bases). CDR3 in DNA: TGTGCCAGCAGTGAATTTATCAGGAGGACTGGGGCCAACGTCCTGACTTTC. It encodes CASSEFIRRTGANVLTF. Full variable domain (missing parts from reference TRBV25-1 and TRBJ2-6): EADIYQTPRYLVIGTGKKITLECSQTMGHDKMYWYQQDPGMELHLIHYSYGVNSTEKGDLSSESTVSRIRTEHFPLTLESARPSHTSQYLCASSEFIRRTGANVLTFGAGSRLTVL.